This entry concerns a single T cell receptor (beta chain). The sample belongs to a study of OX40 agonist ivuxolimab in advanced cancers. Study as a whole: Administration of intravenous ivuxolimab to patients occurred every 2 weeks at 0.01 to 10 mg/kg.

TCRdb's copy holds only in-frame clones and misses some; the assay was immunoSEQ multiplex PCR. The table has 60,000 to 70,000 clones, 80% seen once. V lost 3 bases and J 4 bases, leaving 15 bases between the germline ends. CDR1 is LNHDA, CDR2 SQIVND, per germline (reference sequence). This CDR3 contains 16 residues. This sequence was found in an adult with an advanced solid tumor such as melanoma, head and neck, liver or kidney cancer. This chain uses TRBV19 with TRBJ2-2; D is undetermined. The sample was CD4+ or CD8+ T cells sorted from blood, taken in a trial of the OX40 agonist ivuxolimab. CDR3 amino acids: CASSMSASRITGELFF. The CDR3, as DNA: TGTGCCAGTAGTATGAGCGCTTCCCGCATCACCGGGGAGCTGTTTTTT.